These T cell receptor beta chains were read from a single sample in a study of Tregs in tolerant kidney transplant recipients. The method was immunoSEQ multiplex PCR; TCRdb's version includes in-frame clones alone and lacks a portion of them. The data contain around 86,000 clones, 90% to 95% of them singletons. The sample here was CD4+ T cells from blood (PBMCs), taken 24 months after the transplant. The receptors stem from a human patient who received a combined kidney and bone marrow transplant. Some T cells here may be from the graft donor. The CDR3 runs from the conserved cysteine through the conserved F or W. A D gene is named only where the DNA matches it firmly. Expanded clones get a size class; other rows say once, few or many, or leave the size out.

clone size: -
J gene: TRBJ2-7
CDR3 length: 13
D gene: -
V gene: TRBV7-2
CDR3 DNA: TGTGCCAGCAGAACTACTAGCAGCTACGAGCAGTACTTC
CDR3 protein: CASRTTSSYEQYF

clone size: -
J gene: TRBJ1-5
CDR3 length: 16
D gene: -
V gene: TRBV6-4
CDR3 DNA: TGTGCCAGCAGTGACTCGAAGGGCGGGCACAATCAGCCCCAGCATTTT
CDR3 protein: CASSDSKGGHNQPQHF

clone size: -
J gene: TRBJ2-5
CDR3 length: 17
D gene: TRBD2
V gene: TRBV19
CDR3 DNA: TGTGCCAGTAGTATACGCGGGAGGGCTAGGGGTGGAGAGACCCAGTACTTC
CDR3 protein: CASSIRGRARGGETQYF

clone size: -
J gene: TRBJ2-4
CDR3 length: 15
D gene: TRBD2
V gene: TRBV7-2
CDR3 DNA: TGTGCCAGCAGCTTCCCTGGGGGGGTGGGAAACATTCAGTACTTC
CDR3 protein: CASSFPGGVGNIQYF

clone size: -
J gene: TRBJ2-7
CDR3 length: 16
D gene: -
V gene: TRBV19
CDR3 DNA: TGTGCCAGTAGTATAGTTCCCGGGGGGCGTCCCTTCGAGCAGTACTTC
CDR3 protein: CASSIVPGGRPFEQYF

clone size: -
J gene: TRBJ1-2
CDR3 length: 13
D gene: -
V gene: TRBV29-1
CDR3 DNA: TGCAGCGTTGCCTCGAGGCAGGGGAATGGCTACACCTTC
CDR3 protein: CSVASRQGNGYTF

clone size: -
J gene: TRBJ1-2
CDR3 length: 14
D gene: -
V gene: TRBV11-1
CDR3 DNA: TGTGCCAGCAGCTTAGACCGGGTTAACTATGGCTACACCTTC
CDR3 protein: CASSLDRVNYGYTF

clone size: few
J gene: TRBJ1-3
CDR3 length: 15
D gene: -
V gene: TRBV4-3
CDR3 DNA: TGCGCCAGCAGCAGGGTTCAGGGCTCTGGAAACACCATATATTTT
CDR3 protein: CASSRVQGSGNTIYF

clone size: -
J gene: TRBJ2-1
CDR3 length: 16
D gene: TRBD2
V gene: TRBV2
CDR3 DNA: TGTGCCAGCACCACCGGGACTAGCGGGAGGGATAATGAGCAGTTCTTC
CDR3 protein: CASTTGTSGRDNEQFF

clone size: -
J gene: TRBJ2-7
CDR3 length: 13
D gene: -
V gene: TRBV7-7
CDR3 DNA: TGTGCCAGCAGCTTGAGTCGCACCTACGAGCAGTACTTC
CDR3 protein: CASSLSRTYEQYF

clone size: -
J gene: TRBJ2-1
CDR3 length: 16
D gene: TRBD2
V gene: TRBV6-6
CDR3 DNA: TGTGCCAGCAGTTACCCAGAGGGACTAGCTTTCAATGAGCAGTTCTTC
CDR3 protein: CASSYPEGLAFNEQFF